The clone carrying this TCR beta chain was observed once. This sample was included in a study of blood T cell repertoires in COVID-19. The wider study: PBMCs, B-cell-depleted T cells, or T cells provided the cDNA or gDNA that made up the material.

Original processing notes: Cell counts per sample came from amplifying reference gene primers. This table comes from immunoSEQ multiplex PCR, and its TCRdb copy is limited to in-frame clones, with some not included. V, J and clone size are taken as reported in that table, and D and trimming were inferred from the DNA itself. The sample records about 78,000 clones, 84% being singletons. The specimen sequenced was peripheral blood. The sequence derives from a man between 45 and 60 years old with acute or convalescent COVID-19.

The CDR3 protein is CASSLNAGQLAKNIQYF. CDR3 nucleotide sequence: TGTGCCAGCAGCTTGAATGCGGGACAGCTAGCCAAAAACATTCAGTACTTC. The chain has TRBV5-5 and TRBJ2-4; tentative D call: TRBD1 (7 bases). The V gene's germline CDR1 is SGHKS and CDR2 YYEKEE (reference sequence). Trimming cost V 1 base and J 0 bases, with 14 bases left between them. The CDR3 sequence is 17 residues long.